The TCR beta chain described here comes from a study of shared clonotypes between healthy human individuals. Notes on the study in general: What naive subsets generally showed was a larger estimated richness than memory subsets showed.

Note on this clone: Its antigen is unknown.

Per the germline V gene, CDR1 is MRHNA and CDR2 is SNTAGT. This CDR3 has 14 residues. Trimming took 3 bases from V and 6 from J; bases not matched to a gene: 5. TCRdb keeps only in-frame clones here, not all; method: immunoSEQ multiplex PCR. The table has 700,000 to 950,000 clones, approximately 96% seen once; the top ten hold around 0.25%. CD8 cells classed as naive were CD45RO-negative and positively selected for CCR7, excluding terminally differentiated effector memory CD45RA+ cells. This clonotype was sampled from a man younger than 40 in good health. The chain couples TRBV6-4 to TRBJ2-1, with 7 bases matching TRBD2. Sequenced sample: naive CD8+ T cells sorted from blood. This CDR3 is CASSEPGLSNEQFF. The DNA of the CDR3 is TGTGCCAGCAGTGAGCCGGGACTAAGCAATGAGCAGTTCTTC.